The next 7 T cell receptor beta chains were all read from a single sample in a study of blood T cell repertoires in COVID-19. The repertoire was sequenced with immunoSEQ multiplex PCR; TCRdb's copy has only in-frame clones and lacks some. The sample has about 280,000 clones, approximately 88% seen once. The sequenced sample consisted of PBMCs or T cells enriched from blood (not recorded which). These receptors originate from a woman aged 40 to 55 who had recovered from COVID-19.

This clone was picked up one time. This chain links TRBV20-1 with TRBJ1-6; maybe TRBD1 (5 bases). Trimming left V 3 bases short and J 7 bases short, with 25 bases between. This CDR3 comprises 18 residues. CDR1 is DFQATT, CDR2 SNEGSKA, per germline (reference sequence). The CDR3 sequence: CSASVGWVRGERNSPLHF. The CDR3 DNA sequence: TGCAGTGCTAGTGTTGGGTGGGTTCGGGGGGAGAGAAATTCACCCCTCCACTTT.

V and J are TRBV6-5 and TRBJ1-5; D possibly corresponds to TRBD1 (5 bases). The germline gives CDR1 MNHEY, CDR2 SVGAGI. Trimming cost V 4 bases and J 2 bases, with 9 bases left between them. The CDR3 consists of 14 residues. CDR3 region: CASSSQGGNQPQHF. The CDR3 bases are TGTGCCAGCAGTTCTCAGGGTGGCAATCAGCCCCAGCATTTT.

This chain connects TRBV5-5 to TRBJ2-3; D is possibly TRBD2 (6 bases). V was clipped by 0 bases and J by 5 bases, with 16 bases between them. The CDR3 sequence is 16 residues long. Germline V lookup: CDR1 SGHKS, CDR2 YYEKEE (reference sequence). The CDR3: CASSLGRDGWVDTQYF. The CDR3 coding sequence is TGTGCCAGCAGCTTGGGGCGGGACGGATGGGTAGATACGCAGTATTTT.

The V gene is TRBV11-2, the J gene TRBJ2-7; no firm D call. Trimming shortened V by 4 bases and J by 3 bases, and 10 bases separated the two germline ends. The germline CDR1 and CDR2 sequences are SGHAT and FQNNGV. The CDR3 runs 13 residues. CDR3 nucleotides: TGTGCCAGCAGCTCCCTTGGCAGCTACGAGCAGTACTTC. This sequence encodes CASSSLGSYEQYF.

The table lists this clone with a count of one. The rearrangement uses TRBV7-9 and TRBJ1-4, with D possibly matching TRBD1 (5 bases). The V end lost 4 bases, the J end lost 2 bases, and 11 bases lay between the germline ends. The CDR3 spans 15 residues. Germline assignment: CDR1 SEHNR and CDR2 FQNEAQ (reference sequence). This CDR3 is CASSSGGPTNEKLFF. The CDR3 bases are TGTGCCAGCAGCTCCGGGGGTCCGACTAATGAAAAACTGTTTTTT.

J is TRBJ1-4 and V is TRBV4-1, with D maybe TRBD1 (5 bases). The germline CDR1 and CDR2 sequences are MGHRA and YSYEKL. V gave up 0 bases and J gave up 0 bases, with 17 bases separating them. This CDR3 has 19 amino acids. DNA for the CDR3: TGCGCCAGCAGCCAAGAAAGGTCCAGCCAAGGGGCAACTAATGAAAAACTGTTTTTT. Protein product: CASSQERSSQGATNEKLFF.

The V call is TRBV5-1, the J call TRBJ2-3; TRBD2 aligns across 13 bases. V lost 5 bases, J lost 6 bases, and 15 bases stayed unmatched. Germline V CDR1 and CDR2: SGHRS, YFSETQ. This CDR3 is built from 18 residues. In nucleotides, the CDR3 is TGCGCCAGCAGTTTTGGGCCCCTACTAGCGGGAGGGCCCGATACGCAGTATTTT. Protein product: CASSFGPLLAGGPDTQYF.